This entry describes one T cell receptor beta chain. The antigen is undetermined. Its ends do not fully match the called genes, so a read error is possible. Using RNA transcripts as the source, TCR beta CDR3 regions were amplified. The study used the HTBI primer set for a first-round RT-PCR of the TCR CDR3. TCRdb recomputed calls from the multiplex PCR reads with MiXCR, one row per CDR3 protein. The sample records hundreds of thousands of distinct CDR3 sequences, approximately 44% being singletons. The sample is drawn from a study of T cells in Graves' hyperthyroidism and ophthalmopathy. From germline, CDR1 is SNHLY and CDR2 FYNNEI. This CDR3 region has 12 residues. Study-wide results and limits: Most thyroid clonotypes expanded above 0.001 were also detected in blood. With a median lead of 6.5 months before onset, the model predicted ophthalmopathy.

Uncontrolled infection, other autoimmune disease, pregnancy or lactation led to exclusion. The TCR was taken from a woman aged 18 to 35 with Graves' hyperthyroidism. The genes are TRBV2 and TRBJ2-3; perhaps TRBD1 as D (6 bases). Specimen: peripheral blood or thyroid tissue (not recorded which). CDR3 residues: CAISGNRATQYF. As DNA, the CDR3 is TGTGCCATCAGTGGGAACAGGGCTACGCAGTATTTT.